The next 5 T cell receptor beta chains were all read from a single sample in a study of blood T cell repertoires in COVID-19. The protocol was immunoSEQ multiplex PCR, while the TCRdb copy is restricted to in-frame clones and leaves out a portion. Of 50,000 or so clones detected, more than 80% appear once; the ten largest clones hold 15% to 20%. Sample: peripheral blood. These receptors all stem from a human donor in a cohort sampled during active COVID-19.

This chain uses TRBV27 with TRBJ2-7; 10 bases match TRBD1. Trimming at V came to 4 bases and at J to 7 bases, leaving 4 bases not matched to a gene. Germline V gene data show CDR1 as MNHEY and CDR2 as SMNVEV (reference sequence). This CDR3 spans 13 amino acids. The CDR3 protein is CASSWGTGVEQYF. CDR3 sequence (DNA): TGTGCCAGCAGTTGGGGGACAGGGGTTGAGCAGTACTTC.

The chain employs TRBV5-4 and TRBJ2-1; 8 bases map to TRBD2. Germline V gene sequence: CDR1 SGHNT, CDR2 YYREEE (reference sequence). Trimming cost V 1 base and J 5 bases; bases outside gene matches: 5. CDR3 length: 15 residues. CDR3 residues: CASSLLAGRDNEQFF. CDR3 sequence (DNA): TGTGCCAGCAGCTTGTTAGCGGGAAGGGACAATGAGCAGTTCTTC.

V gene TRBV21-1 combines with J gene TRBJ2-6; the listed D gene, TRBD1, was not tested against the DNA. TRBV21-1 is deemed a pseudogene. The CDR3 length is 19 residues. The CDR3 DNA follows: TGTGCCAGCAGCAAAGTACGGGGACAGGGCTTCTCTGGGGCCAACGTCCTGACTTTC. Translated, it gives CASSKVRGQGFSGANVLTF.

This clone came up once. The V and J genes are TRBV5-1 and TRBJ2-1; TRBD2 matches 13 bases. Germline V gives CDR1 SGHRS, CDR2 YFSETQ. Losses at the gene ends were 1 base for V and 8 bases for J; bases not matched to a gene: 12. The CDR3 has 18 residues. The CDR3 here is CASSLKLAGGQLMDEQFF. CDR3 coding DNA: TGCGCCAGCAGCTTGAAACTAGCGGGGGGGCAGTTGATGGATGAGCAGTTCTTC. The whole variable domain, remainder taken from reference TRBV5-1 and TRBJ2-1, is KAGVTQTPRYLIKTRGQQVTLSCSPISGHRSVSWYQQTPGQGLQFLFEYFSETQRNKGNFPGRFSGRQFSNSRSEMNVSTLELGDSALYLCASSLKLAGGQLMDEQFFGPGTRLTVL.

This chain links TRBV3-1 (or the pseudogene TRBV3-2) with TRBJ2-1, with D maybe TRBD2 (6 bases). The germline V gene encodes CDR1 LGHDT and CDR2 YNNKEL (reference sequence). The CDR3 is made up of 13 amino acids. The V end was cut by 5 bases, the J end by 10 bases, with 15 bases between. The CDR3 region is CASSYRDFGEQFF. For the CDR3, the DNA is TGTGCCAGCAGCTACCGGGACTTCGGCGAGCAGTTCTTC.